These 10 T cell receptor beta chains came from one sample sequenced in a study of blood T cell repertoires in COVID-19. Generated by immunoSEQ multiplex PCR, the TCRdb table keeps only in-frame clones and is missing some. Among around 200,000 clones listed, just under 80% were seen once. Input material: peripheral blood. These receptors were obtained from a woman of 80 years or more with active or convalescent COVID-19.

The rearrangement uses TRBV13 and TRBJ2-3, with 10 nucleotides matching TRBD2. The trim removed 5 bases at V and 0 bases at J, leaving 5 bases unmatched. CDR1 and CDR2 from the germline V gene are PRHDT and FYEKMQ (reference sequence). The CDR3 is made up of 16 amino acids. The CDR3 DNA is TGTGCCAGCAGCGGTCCTAGCGGGGGAAGCACAGATACGCAGTATTTT. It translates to CASSGPSGGSTDTQYF. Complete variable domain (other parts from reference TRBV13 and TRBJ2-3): AAGVIQSPRHLIKEKRETATLKCYPIPRHDTVYWYQQGPGQDPQFLISFYEKMQSDKGSIPDRFSAQQFSDYHSELNMSSLELGDSALYFCASSGPSGGSTDTQYFGPGTRLTVL.

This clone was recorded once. The CDR3 region is CASSPGQGVRAFF. Here the CDR3 DNA reads TGTGCCAGCAGTCCAGGACAGGGGGTTCGAGCTTTCTTT. The V and J genes are TRBV27 and TRBJ1-1, with 10 bases aligning to TRBD1. CDR3 size: 13 residues. Germline V gene lookup returns CDR1 MNHEY and CDR2 SMNVEV (reference sequence). Unmatched junction bases numbered 7, after V lost 5 bases and J lost 10 bases.

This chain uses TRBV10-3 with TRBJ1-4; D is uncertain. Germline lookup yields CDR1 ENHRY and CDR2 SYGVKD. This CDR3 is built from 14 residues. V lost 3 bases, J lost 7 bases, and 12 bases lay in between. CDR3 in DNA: TGTGCCATCAGTGAAAGAGGTTCGGTTGAAAAACTGTTTTTT. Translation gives CAISERGSVEKLFF.

CDR3 bases: TGTGCCAGTATAAGTTCGGGACAGGCGAGGAAAGCTTTCTTT. Translated, it gives CASISSGQARKAFF. The chain is built from TRBV25-1 and TRBJ1-1; 8 bases are a match to TRBD1. CDR1 is MGHDK, CDR2 SYGVNS, per germline. Trimming cost V 9 bases and J 9 bases; bases outside gene matches: 15. This CDR3 is built from 14 residues.

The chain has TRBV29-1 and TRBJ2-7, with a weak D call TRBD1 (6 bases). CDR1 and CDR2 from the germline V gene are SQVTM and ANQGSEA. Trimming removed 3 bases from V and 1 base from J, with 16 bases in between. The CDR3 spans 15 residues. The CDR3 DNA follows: TGCAGCGTTGAGGACGCGACAGGCTATTCCTACGAGCAGTACTTC. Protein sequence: CSVEDATGYSYEQYF.

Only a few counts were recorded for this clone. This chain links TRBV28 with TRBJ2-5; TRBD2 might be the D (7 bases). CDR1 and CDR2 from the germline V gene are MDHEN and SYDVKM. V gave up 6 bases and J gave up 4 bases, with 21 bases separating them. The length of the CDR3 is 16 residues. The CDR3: CASSLGGASRAETQYF. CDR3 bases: TGTGCCAGCAGCTTAGGGGGGGCGAGTCGTGCAGAGACCCAGTACTTC.

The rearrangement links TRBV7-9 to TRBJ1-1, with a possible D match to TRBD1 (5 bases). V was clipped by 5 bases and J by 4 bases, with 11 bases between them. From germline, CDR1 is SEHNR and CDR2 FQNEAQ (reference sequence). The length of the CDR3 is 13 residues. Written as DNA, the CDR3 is TGTGCCAGCAGCCTAAACCAGGGCACTGAAGCTTTCTTT. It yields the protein CASSLNQGTEAFF.

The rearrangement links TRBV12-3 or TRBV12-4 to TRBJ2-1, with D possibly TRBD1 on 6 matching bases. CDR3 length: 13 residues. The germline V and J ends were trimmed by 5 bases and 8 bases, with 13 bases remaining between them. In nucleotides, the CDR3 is TGTGCCAGCAGTGGGGGCCCCAACGATGAGCAGTTCTTC. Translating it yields CASSGGPNDEQFF.

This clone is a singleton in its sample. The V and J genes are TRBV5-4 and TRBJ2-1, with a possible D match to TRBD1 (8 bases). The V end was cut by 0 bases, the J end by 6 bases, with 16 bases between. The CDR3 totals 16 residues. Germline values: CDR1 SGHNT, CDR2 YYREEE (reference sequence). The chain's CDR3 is CASSLAAQGGANEQFF. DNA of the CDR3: TGTGCCAGCAGCTTGGCCGCACAGGGGGGGGCCAATGAGCAGTTCTTC.

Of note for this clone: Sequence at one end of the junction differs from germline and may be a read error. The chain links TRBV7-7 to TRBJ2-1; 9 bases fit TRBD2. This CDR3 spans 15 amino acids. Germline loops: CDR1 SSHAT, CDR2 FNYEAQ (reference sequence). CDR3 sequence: CASIPRAGGYNEQFF. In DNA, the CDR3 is TGTGCTAGCATCCCGAGAGCGGGGGGTTACAATGAGCAGTTCTTC.